Listed below are T cell receptor beta chains from one sample, sequenced in a study of shared clonotypes between healthy human individuals. The repertoire was sequenced with immunoSEQ multiplex PCR; TCRdb's copy has only in-frame clones and lacks some. The sample shows 1,100,000 or so clones, 75% to 80% of them seen only once. The sample comprised memory CD4+ T cells from PBMCs. The source of these receptors is a man aged 18 to 29 in good health. Some clones in this sample may be carry-over from other donors' samples. Each CDR3 is given without its conserved first and last residue. Size tells how often a clone was seen (once, few, many) or the class of an expanded clone, and some rows leave it out.

J,size,V,CDR3
TRBJ1-1,-,TRBV27,ASLPYPLGQGQNTEAF
TRBJ2-2,many,TRBV4-1,ASSPGLAYHPNTGELF
TRBJ2-1,-,TRBV11-3,ASSQRGLAGGSYNEQF
TRBJ1-3,once,TRBV5-6,ASSLGGERHTIY
TRBJ1-2,-,TRBV29-1,SVGVMGTGSGGYT
TRBJ2-2,-,TRBV18,ASSPTGGTNTGELF
TRBJ1-2,-,TRBV6-1,ASSEYNYGYT
TRBJ1-1,-,TRBV4-2,AGSQDRHMNTEAF
TRBJ2-5,-,TRBV5-1,ASSSGGVGETQY
TRBJ2-1,-,TRBV27,ASSLHRGTSYNEQF
TRBJ2-2,-,TRBV10-3,AISRDRSKANTGELF
TRBJ1-5,-,TRBV27,ASSLRFGVYSNQPQH
TRBJ2-2,-,TRBV9,ASSPRGLAGGPTGELF
TRBJ1-4,-,TRBV14,ASSRRHTSVAEKLF
TRBJ1-2,-,TRBV7-9,ASSPRTGGDLGYT
-,-,TRBV11-2,ASSLGLAGNPAYEQY
TRBJ1-2,-,TRBV15,ATSRDREGFYGYT
TRBJ2-1,-,TRBV2,ASTRTSGIKGWQF
TRBJ2-7,-,TRBV27,ASSRPDSYYEQY
TRBJ2-7,once,TRBV2,ASTVRSYEQY
TRBJ1-2,-,TRBV6-5,ASSLNPSAGYGYT
TRBJ2-7,-,TRBV28,ASSSGGEGAAEQY
TRBJ2-6,-,TRBV10-2,ASSDPTVAGGWGANVLT
TRBJ2-3,-,TRBV27,ASSLGVWTDTQY
TRBJ2-5,once,TRBV9,ASSGRPGTSIGRGETQY
TRBJ1-2,few,TRBV6-6,ASRTGQVGYGYT
TRBJ2-7,-,TRBV11-1,ASSHPRYAIGYEQY
TRBJ2-1,few,TRBV7-9,ASSLRLAENNEQF
TRBJ2-7,-,TRBV11-2,ASSARGGSYEQY
TRBJ1-1,-,TRBV18,ASSPRGDTEAF
TRBJ2-3,once,TRBV7-3,ASSFTRTDTQY
TRBJ2-7,-,TRBV7-8,ASSLGGWAYEQY
TRBJ2-3,-,TRBV7-9,ATDTGTSGYAQY
TRBJ2-1,-,TRBV6-5,ASSAPGLDTQF
TRBJ2-4,-,TRBV2,ASSGDRGAAKNIQY
TRBJ2-3,once,TRBV9,ASSVASSTDTQY
TRBJ1-2,-,TRBV19,ASSSPPPGHTNYGYT
TRBJ1-2,few,TRBV11-2,ASSLVVGGYT
TRBJ2-1,-,TRBV7-3,ASSLTRDNEQF
TRBJ1-5,-,TRBV9,ASSTGGNSNQPQH
TRBJ1-5,-,TRBV2,ASSDVTDHQPQH
TRBJ2-5,-,TRBV7-2,ASSLAYRGVGETQY
TRBJ1-2,-,TRBV28,ASSFGPYGYT
TRBJ2-7,-,TRBV11-2,ASRRTRTVSYEQY
TRBJ2-2,many,TRBV4-1,ASSLRAVQDTGELF
TRBJ2-1,few,TRBV5-1,ASSSMGDRNEQF
TRBJ2-5,-,TRBV7-7,ASSLSYAKETQY
TRBJ2-5,once,TRBV7-8,ASSPTRMGRYQETQY
TRBJ2-7,once,TRBV5-4,ASSPSGSNKYEQY